This entry lists 26 T cell receptor beta chains sequenced from one sample in a study of OX40 agonist ivuxolimab in advanced cancers. Clones were sequenced by immunoSEQ multiplex PCR, and TCRdb holds only the in-frame ones, with some missing. The sample includes tens of thousands of clones, approximately 90% of them seen just once. The source was CD4+ or CD8+ T cells sorted from blood, collected in a trial of the OX40 agonist ivuxolimab. These receptors were collected from an adult with an advanced solid tumor such as melanoma, head and neck, liver or kidney cancer.

This sequence joins TRBV5-8 and TRBJ2-1, with D unclear. The V and J ends lost 1 base and 4 bases respectively, with 3 bases between them. The CDR3 extends over 12 amino acids. Looked up from germline, CDR1 is SGHTS and CDR2 is YDEGEE. The DNA of the CDR3 is TGTGCCAGCAGCTTGTCATACAATGAGCAGTTCTTC. It encodes CASSLSYNEQFF.

Of note for this clone: This likely traces to a read error, being one base from a far larger clone. Other nucleotide sequences in the sample specify the same CDR3. V is TRBV18 and J is TRBJ1-4; D call uncertain. The V gene's germline CDR1 is KGHSH and CDR2 LQKENI. The CDR3 is 15 residues long. V was shortened by 0 bases and J by 0 bases, with 5 bases between the two germline ends. CDR3 coding DNA: TGTGCCAGCTCACCACCGGCCGCAACTAATGAAAAACTGTTTTTT. Translating it yields CASSPPAATNEKLFF.

The chain carries TRBV7-9 and TRBJ2-7; 7 nucleotides align to TRBD1. V trimming: 1 base; J trimming: 3 bases; junction bases outside the gene matches: 6. The germline V gene encodes CDR1 SEHNR and CDR2 FQNEAQ (reference sequence). This CDR3 contains 15 residues. CDR3 in DNA: TGTGCCAGCAGCTTAGAGGGGGCGAAGTTCTACGAGCAGTACTTC. Its translation: CASSLEGAKFYEQYF.

The chain employs TRBV9 and TRBJ1-2; D is possibly TRBD1 (6 bases). V lost 3 bases and J 4 bases, leaving 22 bases between the germline ends. The CDR3 is made up of 17 amino acids. Germline V gene data show CDR1 as SGDLS and CDR2 as YYNGEE. The CDR3: CASSDGHAGTTSYGYTF. The DNA of the CDR3 is TGTGCCAGCAGCGACGGCCATGCCGGGACAACCTCCTATGGCTACACCTTC. Looking up the rest from reference TRBV9 and TRBJ1-2 gives the full variable domain: DSGVTQTPKHLITATGQRVTLRCSPRSGDLSVYWYQQSLDQGLQFLIQYYNGEERAKGNILERFSAQQFPDLHSELNLSSLELGDSALYFCASSDGHAGTTSYGYTFGSGTRLTVV.

The chain carries TRBV6-1 and TRBJ2-1; 10 nucleotides match TRBD1. Germline trimming cut 1 base from V and 7 bases from J; bases unmatched to any gene: 10. The CDR3 is 17 residues long. The V gene's germline CDR1 is MNHNS and CDR2 SASEGT. In DNA form, the CDR3 reads TGTGCCAGCAGTGAAGTGTGGGGGGACAGGGGAGGTAATGAGCAGTTCTTC. Amino acids: CASSEVWGDRGGNEQFF.

J is TRBJ2-1 and V is TRBV5-4, with D perhaps matching TRBD1 or TRBD2 (5 bases each). The CDR3 length is 16 residues. V lost 4 bases to trimming and J lost 0 bases, with 14 bases between them. CDR1 and CDR2 from the germline V gene are SGHNT and YYREEE (reference sequence). The CDR3 DNA follows: TGTGCCAGCAGCCAGGGCGGACTTAGCTCCTACAATGAGCAGTTCTTC. Translated: CASSQGGLSSYNEQFF. The full variable domain, completed using reference TRBV5-4 and TRBJ2-1, is ETGVTQSPTHLIKTRGQQVTLRCSSQSGHNTVSWYQQALGQGPQFIFQYYREEENGRGNFPPRFSGLQFPNYSSELNVNALELDDSALYLCASSQGGLSSYNEQFFGPGTRLTVL.

V usage is TRBV4-1 and J usage is TRBJ1-5; D might be TRBD1 (6 bases). Per germline, CDR1 MGHRA and CDR2 YSYEKL. Trimming took off 0 bases at V and 2 bases at J, with 11 bases between the two ends. The CDR3 length is 16 residues. The CDR3: CASSQEARGGNQPQHF. In nucleotides, the CDR3 is TGCGCCAGCAGCCAAGAGGCGAGGGGGGGCAATCAGCCCCAGCATTTT.

The rearrangement uses TRBV27 and TRBJ1-5; tentative D call: TRBD1 (6 bases). Germline-derived CDR1 and CDR2 are MNHEY and SMNVEV (reference sequence). The ends were cut back, 2 bases at V and 3 bases at J, with 8 bases in the middle. The CDR3 covers 14 residues. DNA for the CDR3: TGTGCCAGCAGTTTAAACAGGGCCAATCAGCCCCAGCATTTT. As protein: CASSLNRANQPQHF.

The V gene is TRBV10-3, the J gene TRBJ1-2; D uncertain. Germline CDR1 ENHRY, CDR2 SYGVKD. CDR3 size: 16 residues. The V end lost 0 bases, the J end lost 4 bases, and 15 bases lay between the germline ends. CDR3 in amino acids: CAISESGSPSIYGYTF. Written as DNA, the CDR3 is TGTGCCATCAGTGAGTCGGGCAGTCCTTCGATCTATGGCTACACCTTC.

The chain recombines TRBV6-6 with TRBJ2-7; D is possibly TRBD2 (5 bases). Germline V gene data show CDR1 as MNHNY and CDR2 as SVGAGI (reference sequence). The CDR3 covers 13 residues. V shed 2 bases and J shed 4 bases, with 9 bases lying between them. CDR3 nucleotides: TGTGCCAGCAGTTACGCGGGTTTATACGAGCAGTACTTC. It encodes CASSYAGLYEQYF.

The chain recombines TRBV15 with TRBJ1-1; D is unresolved. Trimming stripped 1 base from V and 0 bases from J, with 12 bases between. Germline CDR1 LNHNV, CDR2 YYDKDF (reference sequence). The CDR3 is made up of 16 amino acids. CDR3 coding DNA: TGTGCCACCAGCAGAGGCTCGGGAGGGTTGAACACTGAAGCTTTCTTT. Translation gives CATSRGSGGLNTEAFF.

Here the CDR3 reads CASSLDLGNYNEQFF. Written as DNA, the CDR3 is TGTGCCAGCAGCTTAGATCTAGGCAACTACAATGAGCAGTTCTTC. The chain links TRBV7-6 to TRBJ2-1; D uncertain. The CDR3 consists of 15 residues. Per the germline V gene, CDR1 is SGHVS and CDR2 is FNYEAQ. V lost 1 base, J lost 3 bases, and 10 bases lay in between.

This chain joins TRBV27 and TRBJ2-2; tentative D call: TRBD2 (6 bases). CDR1 MNHEY and CDR2 SMNVEV come from the germline V gene (reference sequence). V was pared by 0 bases and J by 3 bases, with 17 bases between. CDR3 length: 18 amino acids. CDR3 coding DNA: TGTGCCAGCAGTTTATCGGGGGGTTCAGGAGGGTACACCGGGGAGCTGTTTTTT. Residues: CASSLSGGSGGYTGELFF.

This chain uses TRBV11-2 with TRBJ2-2; a possible D gene is TRBD1 (5 bases). Germline V lookup: CDR1 SGHAT, CDR2 FQNNGV. The CDR3 covers 14 residues. V was clipped by 1 base and J by 5 bases, with 8 bases between them. The CDR3 DNA sequence: TGTGCCAGCAGCTTAGCGGCAGGGACCGGGGAGCTGTTTTTT. Translation: CASSLAAGTGELFF.

The rearrangement uses TRBV19 and TRBJ2-2; a possible D gene is TRBD2 (6 bases). Germline loops: CDR1 LNHDA, CDR2 SQIVND (reference sequence). The V end lost 7 bases, the J end lost 0 bases, and 15 bases lay between the germline ends. There are 16 residues in the CDR3. The CDR3: CASMVGEVTNTGELFF. The CDR3 DNA sequence: TGTGCCAGTATGGTTGGGGAGGTAACGAACACCGGGGAGCTGTTTTTT.

The gene calls are TRBV19 and TRBJ1-1; D call uncertain. The V end was cut by 3 bases, the J end by 6 bases, with 17 bases between. The CDR3 is 15 amino acids. Per germline, CDR1 LNHDA and CDR2 SQIVND (reference sequence). The CDR3 is CASSMGFGYESEAFF. CDR3 coding DNA: TGTGCCAGTAGTATGGGTTTCGGTTACGAATCTGAAGCTTTCTTT.

V gene TRBV19 combines with J gene TRBJ2-7, with 7 bases identical to TRBD2. Germline loops: CDR1 LNHDA, CDR2 SQIVND (reference sequence). Trimming cost V 4 bases and J 4 bases; bases outside gene matches: 4. This CDR3 comprises 13 residues. CDR3 amino acids: CASSSGLEYEQYF. CDR3 nucleotide sequence: TGTGCCAGTAGTAGCGGACTAGAGTACGAGCAGTACTTC. The whole variable domain, remainder taken from reference TRBV19 and TRBJ2-7, is DGGITQSPKYLFRKEGQNVTLSCEQNLNHDAMYWYRQDPGQGLRLIYYSQIVNDFQKGDIAEGYSVSREKKESFPLTVTSAQKNPTAFYLCASSSGLEYEQYFGPGTRLTVT.

The chain recombines TRBV6-1 with TRBJ2-7; no reliable D call. V shed 5 bases and J shed 6 bases, with 11 bases lying between them. This CDR3 has 12 residues. Germline V gene lookup returns CDR1 MNHNS and CDR2 SASEGT. The CDR3 DNA reads TGTGCCAGCAGTCACTCGACGCTCGAGCAGTACTTC. It encodes CASSHSTLEQYF.

The J gene is TRBJ2-7, the V gene TRBV19, with D possibly being TRBD1 (5 bases). The CDR3 is 15 amino acids. With 3 bases removed from V and 2 bases from J, the gap between germline ends came to 14 bases. Germline values: CDR1 LNHDA, CDR2 SQIVND (reference sequence). CDR3 sequence reads: CASSIQGTITYEQYF. Written as DNA, the CDR3 is TGTGCCAGTAGTATTCAGGGTACGATCACCTACGAGCAGTACTTC.

The chain has TRBV27 and TRBJ1-5; unclear D gene. Germline-derived CDR1 and CDR2 are MNHEY and SMNVEV (reference sequence). Trimming pared 2 bases from V and 1 base from J, leaving 9 bases between. The CDR3 contains 15 residues. CDR3 bases: TGTGCCAGCAGTTTACAAGGCGGAAGCAATCAGCCCCAGCATTTT. Protein product: CASSLQGGSNQPQHF.

The J gene is TRBJ1-4, the V gene TRBV28; tentatively, D is TRBD1 (5 bases). The length of the CDR3 is 14 residues. Germline assignment: CDR1 MDHEN and CDR2 SYDVKM. Trimming shortened V by 7 bases and J by 5 bases, and 14 bases separated the two germline ends. CDR3 sequence reads: CASTMSWGNEKLFF. CDR3 coding DNA: TGTGCCAGCACTATGTCCTGGGGGAATGAAAAACTGTTTTTT.

This clone was counted a few times. This rearrangement joins TRBV11-1 to TRBJ2-7, with D possibly matching TRBD1 (6 bases). From germline, CDR1 is SGHAT and CDR2 FQDESV (reference sequence). This CDR3 comprises 15 residues. The ends were cut back, 1 base at V and 5 bases at J, with 15 bases in the middle. The CDR3 coding sequence is TGTGCCAGCAGCTTAGATTCGGGGACAAGGAACGAGCAGTACTTC. It encodes CASSLDSGTRNEQYF.

The chain is built from TRBV5-1 and TRBJ2-1; D perhaps matches TRBD2 (5 bases). The V gene lost 4 bases and the J gene lost 8 bases, with 10 bases spanning the gap. The CDR3 extends over 12 amino acids. Germline V gene data show CDR1 as SGHRS and CDR2 as YFSETQ. CDR3 bases: TGCGCCAGCAGCGGGAGCCGGGATGAGCAGTTCTTC. This translates into CASSGSRDEQFF.

V is TRBV27 and J is TRBJ2-3; 11 positions agree with TRBD2. Germline V gene lookup returns CDR1 MNHEY and CDR2 SMNVEV (reference sequence). J lost 5 bases, V lost 7 bases, and 11 bases had no gene match. CDR3 length equals 16 residues. In DNA, the CDR3 is TGTGCCAGCACCCAGACTAGCGGGATCGGGGAAGATACGCAGTATTTT. Amino acids: CASTQTSGIGEDTQYF.

The chain recombines TRBV5-4 with TRBJ2-5, with TRBD2 identical over 12 bases. The CDR3 totals 15 residues. The trim removed 4 bases at V and 4 bases at J, leaving 5 bases unmatched. Germline V gene lookup returns CDR1 SGHNT and CDR2 YYREEE (reference sequence). The CDR3: CASSGPGLAGETQYF. The CDR3 DNA reads as TGTGCCAGCAGCGGACCGGGACTAGCGGGAGAGACCCAGTACTTC.

This clone was found once. The V gene is TRBV12-5, the J gene TRBJ2-1; perhaps TRBD2 as D (5 bases). V was shortened by 3 bases and J by 1 base, with 10 bases between the two germline ends. CDR3 size: 15 residues. Germline values: CDR1 LGHNT, CDR2 FRNRAP. The CDR3 loop is CASGFPSGSYNEQFF. CDR3 nucleotides: TGTGCTAGTGGTTTCCCGAGCGGATCCTACAATGAGCAGTTCTTC.